This TCR beta chain was sequenced for a study of T-cell memory formation after mild COVID-19. The CDR3 has 11 amino acids. Germline-derived CDR1 and CDR2 are DFQATT and SNEGSKA (reference sequence). Trimming took 6 bases from V and 3 from J, leaving 9 bases between them. Study-level results: The CD4+ clones that contracted clustered mainly within CM and EM, and the CD8+ clones concentrated in EMRA.

A note on this clonotype: No antigen is known for it.

Constant-segment primers and 5'RACE yielded cDNA libraries for TCR alpha and TCR beta, each carrying sample barcodes and UMIs. TCRdb redid the calling of the 5' RACE reads with MiXCR, one entry per CDR3 protein. The sample has approximately 300,000 distinct CDR3 sequences; around a sixth are singletons. Sample: PBMCs or a T cell subset sorted from them (not recorded which). This clonotype was sampled from a man aged 18-30 years who had mild COVID-19 (a few samples of this study predate the infection). Cell type and time point are not known. The chain couples TRBV20-1 to TRBJ2-7, with D perhaps given as TRBD1 or TRBD2 (5 bases each). CDR3 protein: CSAPRGYEQYV. The CDR3 DNA is TGCAGTGCCCCGAGGGGCTACGAGCAGTACGTC.